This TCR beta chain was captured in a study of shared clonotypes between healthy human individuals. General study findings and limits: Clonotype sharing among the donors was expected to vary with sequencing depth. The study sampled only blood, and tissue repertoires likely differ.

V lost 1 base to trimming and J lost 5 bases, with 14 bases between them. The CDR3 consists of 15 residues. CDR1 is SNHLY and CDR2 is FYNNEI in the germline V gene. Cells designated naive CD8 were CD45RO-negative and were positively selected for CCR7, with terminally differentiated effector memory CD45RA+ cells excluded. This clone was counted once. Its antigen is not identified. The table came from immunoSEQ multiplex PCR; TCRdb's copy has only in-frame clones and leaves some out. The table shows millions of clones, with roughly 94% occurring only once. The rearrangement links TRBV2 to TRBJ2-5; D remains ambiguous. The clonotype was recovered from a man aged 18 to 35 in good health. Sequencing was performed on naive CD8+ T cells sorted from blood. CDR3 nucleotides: TGTGCCAGCAGTGAAGAGGTGAACTTAGGCGAGACCCAGTACTTC. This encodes CASSEEVNLGETQYF.